The entry that follows covers one T cell receptor (beta chain) sequence. Its antigen remains unidentified. No base quality information exists; no much larger clone differs at one position. This sample was taken from a study of blood T cell repertoires in COVID-19 (TCRdb year 2020). Regarding the research as a whole: Samples covering the acute and convalescent phases of COVID-19 were provided by collaborators in the United States, Italy and Spain. The prospective study material was composed of cDNA or gDNA derived from T cells, B-cell-depleted T cells, or PBMCs. Subjects who had been exposed to COVID-19, were actively infected with it, or had recovered from it provided the deeply sampled blood TCRbeta repertoires that made up the dataset. The repertoires were released in a freely available public database intended as a resource for research on the immune response to SARS-CoV-2. The samples were drawn from two sources: the first 160 participants of the ongoing ImmuneRACE study, and some 1,300 subjects contributed by 6 global collaborators. A de-identified subject ID, COVID-19 status, age in years and sex were almost always included in the sample metadata. Where available, HLA class I and class II types were obtained from metadata supplied by the sample provider rather than from assay-based typing. What the work shows at the level of the full study, not this receptor alone: How much clinical and demographic metadata was included differed by source and by participant, and the metadata was provided uncurated.

TCRbeta CDR3 regions were amplified from genomic DNA by means of the immunoSEQ Assay, a bias-controlled multiplex PCR. Turning to the authors' computational methods: The number of nucleated cells in each sample was estimated by amplification of reference gene primers within the assay. Sequence reads were collapsed and filtered to measure the absolute abundance of every unique TCRbeta CDR3 rearrangement. For each sample, productive Simpson clonality was calculated by taking the square root of Simpson's diversity index across productive rearrangements. TCRdb provides this immuneACCESS table in a form limited to in-frame rearrangements. Some clones are lacking; in checked studies, under half of them reflect an unresolved V gene, and why the rest are absent is not known. D and trimming were read from the DNA, whereas the V and J calls and clone size are those reported in that table. The sample has about 370,000 clones on record, 89% of them singletons. The ten most abundant clones make up about 3% of the sample.

Inclusive of the bounding cysteine and phenylalanine, the CDR3 is 14 residues long. The retained sequence is limited to the CDR3, 42 bases, with the frame set at the first base. Deletion took 2 bases off V and 0 bases off J, with a span of 5 bases between the germline ends. Per the germline V gene (reference sequence), MNHNY is the CDR1 and SVGAGI is the CDR2. One collaborating source in Seattle enrolled patients during active infection and followed them longitudinally through the course of disease. Collaborating institutions collected whole blood in K2EDTA tubes following their own protocols. For TCRbeta analysis, collaborators shipped samples as frozen whole blood, isolated PBMCs, or DNA extracted from either of those sample types.

This clonotype was obtained from a woman aged 25 to 45 with COVID-19, enrolled during active disease. The rearrangement joined TRBV6-6 to TRBJ1-5, with the D segment identity uncertain. The sequenced sample consisted of peripheral blood. Read as DNA, the sequence is TGTGCCAGCAGTTACGTAAATAGCAATCAGCCCCAGCATTTT. Its product reads: CASSYVNSNQPQHF.